This T cell receptor beta chain came from a study of human versus mouse CDR3 diversity and MHC coevolution. The CDR3 spans 15 residues. V lost 4 bases and J lost 5; bases outside the gene matches: 5. The germline V gene encodes CDR1 MNHNS and CDR2 SASEGT. TCRdb's table, derived via immunoSEQ multiplex PCR, lists solely in-frame clones and lacks some. The repertoire holds some 80,000 clones, with around 93% as singletons. The chain links TRBV6-1 to TRBJ2-2, with TRBD2 matching over 9 bases. The material sequenced was naive CD4+ T cells from blood. Noted subset: CD45RO-negative CD62L-positive naive CD4 T cells. The TCR comes from a person aged 25 to 75 in good health. The CDR3 region has the DNA TGTGCCAGCAGTGGCGGGGGGGCCGGGACCGGGGAGCTGTTTTTT. Its protein is CASSGGGAGTGELFF.